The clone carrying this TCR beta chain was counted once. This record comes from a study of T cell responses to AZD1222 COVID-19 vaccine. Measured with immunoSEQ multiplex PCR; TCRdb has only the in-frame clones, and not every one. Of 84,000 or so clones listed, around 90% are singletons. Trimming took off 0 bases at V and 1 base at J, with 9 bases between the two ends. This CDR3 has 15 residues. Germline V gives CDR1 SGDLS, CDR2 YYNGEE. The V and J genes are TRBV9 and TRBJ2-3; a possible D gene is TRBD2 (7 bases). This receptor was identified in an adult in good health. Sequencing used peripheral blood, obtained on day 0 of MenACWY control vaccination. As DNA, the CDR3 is TGTGCCAGCAGCGTAGCGGGGGGCCGCACAGATACGCAGTATTTT. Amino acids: CASSVAGGRTDTQYF. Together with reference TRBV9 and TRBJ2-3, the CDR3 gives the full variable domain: DSGVTQTPKHLITATGQRVTLRCSPRSGDLSVYWYQQSLDQGLQFLIQYYNGEERAKGNILERFSAQQFPDLHSELNLSSLELGDSALYFCASSVAGGRTDTQYFGPGTRLTVL.